The subject of this entry is one T cell receptor beta chain. Its antigen remains unknown. Libraries were prepared by immunoSEQ multiplex PCR; TCRdb keeps only in-frame clonotypes and omits some of them. The sample has approximately 82,000 clones; over 80% are singletons. These data come from a study of OX40 agonist ivuxolimab in advanced cancers. Study summary: At doses from 0.01 to 10 mg/kg, patients were given intravenous ivuxolimab every 2 weeks.

The study, taken as a whole, reports: More expanded clones were seen, on average, in CD8+ T cells than in CD4+.

V gave up 0 bases and J gave up 0 bases, with 12 bases separating them. The CDR3 covers 17 residues. Germline CDR1 is KGHSH and CDR2 is LQKENI. The sequence came from an adult with an advanced solid tumor such as melanoma, head and neck, liver or kidney cancer. V usage is TRBV18 and J usage is TRBJ1-3; maybe TRBD1 (6 bases). Specimen: CD4+ or CD8+ T cells sorted from blood, collected in a trial of the OX40 agonist ivuxolimab. The CDR3 spells CASSPPTGRASGNTIYF. CDR3 in DNA: TGTGCCAGCTCACCACCGACAGGCCGCGCCTCTGGAAACACCATATATTTT.